The present TCR beta chain was sequenced within a study of PD-1 blockade in classical Hodgkin lymphoma. Study details: Intravenous delivery of nivolumab at 3 mg/kg to patients occurred every 2 weeks.

Exposure to brentuximab vedotin varied, and each patient had relapsed following autologous stem cell transplantation. The data were produced by immunoSEQ multiplex PCR, yet TCRdb's version contains in-frame clones alone and is incomplete. This sample has 31,000 or so clones, with about 70% found just once. Notes on this clone: What it recognizes is unknown.

Findings and limits, study-wide: Reports indicated that newly diagnosed patients had lower baseline TCR diversity than healthy donors did. It was CD4+ TCR diversity, not CD8+, that rose significantly by C4D1.

Trimming left V 2 bases short and J 1 base short, with 13 bases between. The germline V gene has CDR1 SGHDT and CDR2 YYEEEE. The CDR3 runs 16 residues. The J gene is TRBJ1-5, the V gene TRBV5-6; the D gene is possibly TRBD1 (6 bases). The material was peripheral blood mononuclear cells (PBMCs), obtained before the second cycle of nivolumab. This clonotype was sampled from a human donor with classical Hodgkin lymphoma. The CDR3 spells CASSFRGSWSNQPQHF. CDR3 in DNA: TGTGCCAGCAGCTTCAGGGGTAGCTGGAGCAATCAGCCCCAGCATTTT.